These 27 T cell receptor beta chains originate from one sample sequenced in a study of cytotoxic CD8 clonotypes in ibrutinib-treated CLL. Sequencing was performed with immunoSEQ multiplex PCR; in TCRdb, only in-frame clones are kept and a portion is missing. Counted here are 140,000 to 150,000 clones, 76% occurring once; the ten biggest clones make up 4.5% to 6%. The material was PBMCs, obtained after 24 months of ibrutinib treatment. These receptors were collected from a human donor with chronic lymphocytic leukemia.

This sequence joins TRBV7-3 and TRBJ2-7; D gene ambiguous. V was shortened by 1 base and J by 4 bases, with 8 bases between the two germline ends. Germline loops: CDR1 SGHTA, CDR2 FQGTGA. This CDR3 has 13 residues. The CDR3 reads CASSLSDGYEQYF. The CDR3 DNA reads TGTGCCAGCAGCTTAAGCGACGGATACGAGCAGTACTTC.

CDR3: CASSPSLGGTPNEQFF. The CDR3 region has the DNA TGTGCCAGCAGCCCCTCATTGGGCGGGACTCCCAATGAGCAGTTCTTC. This chain links TRBV4-2 with TRBJ2-1; perhaps TRBD2 as D (6 bases). CDR1 and CDR2 from the germline V gene are LGHNA and YNFKEQ. The CDR3 is made up of 16 amino acids. The V gene lost 4 bases and the J gene lost 6 bases, with 19 bases spanning the gap.

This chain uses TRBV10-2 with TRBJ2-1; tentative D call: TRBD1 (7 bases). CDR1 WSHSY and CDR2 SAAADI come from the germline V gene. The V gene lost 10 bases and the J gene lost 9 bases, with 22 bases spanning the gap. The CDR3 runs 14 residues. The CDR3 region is CATCPQGGLSEQFF. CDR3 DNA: TGCGCCACCTGCCCCCAGGGGGGCCTTAGTGAGCAGTTCTTC.

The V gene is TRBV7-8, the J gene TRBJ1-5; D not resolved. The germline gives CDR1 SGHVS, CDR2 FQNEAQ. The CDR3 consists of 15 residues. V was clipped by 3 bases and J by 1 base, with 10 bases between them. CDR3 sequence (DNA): TGTGCCAGCAGCTTGCGCGGCCTAAGCAATCAGCCCCAGCATTTT. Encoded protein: CASSLRGLSNQPQHF. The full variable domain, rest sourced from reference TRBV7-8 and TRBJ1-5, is GAGVSQSPRYKVAKRGQDVALRCDPISGHVSLFWYQQALGQGPEFLTYFQNEAQLDKSGLPSDRFFAERPEGSVSTLKIQRTQQEDSAVYLCASSLRGLSNQPQHFGDGTRLSIL.

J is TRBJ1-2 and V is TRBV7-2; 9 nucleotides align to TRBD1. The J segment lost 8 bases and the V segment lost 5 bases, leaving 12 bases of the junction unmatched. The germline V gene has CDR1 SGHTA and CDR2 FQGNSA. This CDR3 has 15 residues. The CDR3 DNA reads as TGTGCCAGCAGCCCCCAGGGGACAGGGACTTACGGCTACACCTTC. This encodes CASSPQGTGTYGYTF.

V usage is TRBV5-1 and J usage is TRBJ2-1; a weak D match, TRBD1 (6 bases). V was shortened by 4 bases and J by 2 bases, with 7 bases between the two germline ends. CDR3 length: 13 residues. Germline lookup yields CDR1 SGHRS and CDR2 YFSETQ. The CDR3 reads CASSGDTYNEQFF. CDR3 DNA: TGCGCCAGCAGCGGGGACACCTACAATGAGCAGTTCTTC. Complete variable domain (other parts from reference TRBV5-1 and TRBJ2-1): KAGVTQTPRYLIKTRGQQVTLSCSPISGHRSVSWYQQTPGQGLQFLFEYFSETQRNKGNFPGRFSGRQFSNSRSEMNVSTLELGDSALYLCASSGDTYNEQFFGPGTRLTVL.

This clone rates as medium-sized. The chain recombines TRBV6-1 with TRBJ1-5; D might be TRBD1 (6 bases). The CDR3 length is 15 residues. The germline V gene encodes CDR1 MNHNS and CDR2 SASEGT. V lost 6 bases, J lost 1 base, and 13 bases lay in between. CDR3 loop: CASRGGPGSNQPQHF. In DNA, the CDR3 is TGTGCCAGCAGGGGGGGCCCCGGGAGCAATCAGCCCCAGCATTTT.

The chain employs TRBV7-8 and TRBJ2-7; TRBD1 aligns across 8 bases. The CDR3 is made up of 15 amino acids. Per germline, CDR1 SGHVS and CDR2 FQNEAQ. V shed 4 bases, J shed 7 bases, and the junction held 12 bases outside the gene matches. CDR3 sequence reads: CASSSQGDVFPEQYF. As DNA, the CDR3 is TGTGCCAGCAGCTCACAGGGGGACGTTTTCCCAGAGCAGTACTTC. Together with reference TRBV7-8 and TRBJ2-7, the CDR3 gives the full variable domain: GAGVSQSPRYKVAKRGQDVALRCDPISGHVSLFWYQQALGQGPEFLTYFQNEAQLDKSGLPSDRFFAERPEGSVSTLKIQRTQQEDSAVYLCASSSQGDVFPEQYFGPGTRLTVT.

The CDR3 is CASSLWTGDSYEQYF. The DNA of the CDR3 is TGTGCCAGCAGCTTGTGGACAGGGGACTCCTACGAGCAGTACTTC. The rearrangement links TRBV11-1 to TRBJ2-7; 9 bases fit TRBD1. Germline CDR1 SGHAT, CDR2 FQDESV (reference sequence). Trimming at V came to 3 bases and at J to 0 bases, leaving 3 bases not matched to a gene. The CDR3 has 15 residues.

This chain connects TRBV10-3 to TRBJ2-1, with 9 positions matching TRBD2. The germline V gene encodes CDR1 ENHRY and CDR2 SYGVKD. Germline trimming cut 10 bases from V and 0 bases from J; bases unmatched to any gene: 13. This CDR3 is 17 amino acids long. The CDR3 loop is CATGETSGTSSYNEQFF. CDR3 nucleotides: TGTGCCACCGGGGAGACTAGCGGCACCAGCTCCTACAATGAGCAGTTCTTC.

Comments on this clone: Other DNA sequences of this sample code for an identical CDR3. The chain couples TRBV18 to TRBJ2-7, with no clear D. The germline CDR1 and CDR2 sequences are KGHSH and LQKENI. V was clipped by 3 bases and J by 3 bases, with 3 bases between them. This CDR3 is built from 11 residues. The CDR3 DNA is TGTGCCAGCTCACCGGGCTACGAGCAGTACTTC. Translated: CASSPGYEQYF.

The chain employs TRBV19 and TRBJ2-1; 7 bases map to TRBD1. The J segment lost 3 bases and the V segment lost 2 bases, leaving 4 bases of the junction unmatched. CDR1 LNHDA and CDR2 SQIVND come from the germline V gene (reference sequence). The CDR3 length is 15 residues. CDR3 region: CASSIWGTDYNEQFF. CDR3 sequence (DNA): TGTGCCAGTAGTATATGGGGGACAGACTACAATGAGCAGTTCTTC.

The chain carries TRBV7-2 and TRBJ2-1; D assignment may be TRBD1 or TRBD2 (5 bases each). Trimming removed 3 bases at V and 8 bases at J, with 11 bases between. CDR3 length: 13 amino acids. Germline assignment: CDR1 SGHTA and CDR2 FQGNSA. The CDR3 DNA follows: TGTGCCAGCAGCTTGGCCCAGGGAGATGAGCAGTTCTTC. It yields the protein CASSLAQGDEQFF.

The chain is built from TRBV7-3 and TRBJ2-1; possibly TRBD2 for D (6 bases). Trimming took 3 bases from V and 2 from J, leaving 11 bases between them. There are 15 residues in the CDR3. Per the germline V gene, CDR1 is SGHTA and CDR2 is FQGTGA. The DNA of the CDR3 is TGTGCCAGCAGCTTGACGGCTAGCGCCTACAATGAGCAGTTCTTC. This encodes CASSLTASAYNEQFF.

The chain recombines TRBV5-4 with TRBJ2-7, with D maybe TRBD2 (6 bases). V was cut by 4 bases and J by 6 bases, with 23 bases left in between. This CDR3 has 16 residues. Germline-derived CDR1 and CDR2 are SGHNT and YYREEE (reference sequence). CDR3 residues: CASSLGGRGPTSEQYF. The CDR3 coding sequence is TGTGCCAGCAGCCTGGGGGGTCGGGGCCCTACCAGCGAGCAGTACTTC.

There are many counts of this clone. CDR3 bases: TGTGCCATCAGGGGGTTCGGCGAGACCCAGTACTTC. As protein: CAIRGFGETQYF. The rearrangement joins TRBV10-3 to TRBJ2-5; D unresolved. The CDR3 consists of 12 residues. Germline lookup yields CDR1 ENHRY and CDR2 SYGVKD. V was cut by 6 bases and J by 5 bases, with 10 bases left in between.

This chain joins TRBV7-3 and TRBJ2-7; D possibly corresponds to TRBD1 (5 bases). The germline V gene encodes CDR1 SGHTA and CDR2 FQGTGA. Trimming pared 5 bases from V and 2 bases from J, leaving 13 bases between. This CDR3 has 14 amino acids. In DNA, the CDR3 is TGTGCCAGCAGCCCACGACAGCTGACCTACGAGCAGTACTTC. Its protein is CASSPRQLTYEQYF. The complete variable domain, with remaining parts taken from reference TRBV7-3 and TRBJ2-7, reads GAGVSQTPSNKVTEKGKYVELRCDPISGHTALYWYRQSLGQGPEFLIYFQGTGAADDSGLPNDRFFAVRPEGSVSTLKIQRTERGDSAVYLCASSPRQLTYEQYFGPGTRLTVT.

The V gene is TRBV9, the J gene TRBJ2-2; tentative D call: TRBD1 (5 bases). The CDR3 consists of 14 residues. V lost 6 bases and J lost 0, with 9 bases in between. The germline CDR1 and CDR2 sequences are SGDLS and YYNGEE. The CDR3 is CASKTTANTGELFF. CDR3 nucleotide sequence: TGTGCCAGCAAAACGACAGCGAACACCGGGGAGCTGTTTTTT.

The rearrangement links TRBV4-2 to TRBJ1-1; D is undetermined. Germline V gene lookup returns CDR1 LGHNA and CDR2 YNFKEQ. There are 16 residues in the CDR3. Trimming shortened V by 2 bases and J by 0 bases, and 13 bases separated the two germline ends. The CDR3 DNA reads TGTGCCAGCAGCCAAAGGGTACAGAACCTGAACACTGAAGCTTTCTTT. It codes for CASSQRVQNLNTEAFF.

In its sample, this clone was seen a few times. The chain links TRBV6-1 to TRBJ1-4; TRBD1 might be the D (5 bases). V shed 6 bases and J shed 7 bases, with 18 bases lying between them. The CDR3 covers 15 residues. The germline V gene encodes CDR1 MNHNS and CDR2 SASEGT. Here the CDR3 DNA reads TGTGCCAGCAGCAGACCCGGGGCGTTCGGTGAAAAACTGTTTTTT. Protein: CASSRPGAFGEKLFF.

The chain's CDR3 is CASSFFGGNQPQHF. The CDR3 nucleotides read TGTGCCAGCAGCTTTTTTGGGGGCAATCAGCCCCAGCATTTT. V gene TRBV5-4 combines with J gene TRBJ1-5; D gene unclear. Germline V gene sequence: CDR1 SGHNT, CDR2 YYREEE (reference sequence). V lost 2 bases and J lost 2, with 8 bases in between. CDR3 length: 14 residues.

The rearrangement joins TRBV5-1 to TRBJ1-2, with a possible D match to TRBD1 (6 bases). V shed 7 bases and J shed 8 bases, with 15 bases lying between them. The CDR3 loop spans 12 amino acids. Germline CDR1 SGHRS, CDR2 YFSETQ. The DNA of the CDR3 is TGCGCCAGCCGCAGTGAGGGGGGCGGCTACACCTTC. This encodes CASRSEGGGYTF. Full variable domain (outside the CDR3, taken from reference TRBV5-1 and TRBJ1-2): KAGVTQTPRYLIKTRGQQVTLSCSPISGHRSVSWYQQTPGQGLQFLFEYFSETQRNKGNFPGRFSGRQFSNSRSEMNVSTLELGDSALYLCASRSEGGGYTFGSGTRLTVV.

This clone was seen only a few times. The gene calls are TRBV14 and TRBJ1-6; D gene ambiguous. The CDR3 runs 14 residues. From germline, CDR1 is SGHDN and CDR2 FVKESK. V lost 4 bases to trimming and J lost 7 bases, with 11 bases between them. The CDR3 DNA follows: TGTGCCAGCAGCCGGACTGGCCCAAATTCACCCCTCCACTTT. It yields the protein CASSRTGPNSPLHF.

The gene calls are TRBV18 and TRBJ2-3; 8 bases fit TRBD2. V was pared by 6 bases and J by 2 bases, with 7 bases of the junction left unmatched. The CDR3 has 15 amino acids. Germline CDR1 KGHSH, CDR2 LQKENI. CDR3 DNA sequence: TGTGCCAGCTCCCTAACTAGCGGCCCCACAGATACGCAGTATTTT. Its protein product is CASSLTSGPTDTQYF.

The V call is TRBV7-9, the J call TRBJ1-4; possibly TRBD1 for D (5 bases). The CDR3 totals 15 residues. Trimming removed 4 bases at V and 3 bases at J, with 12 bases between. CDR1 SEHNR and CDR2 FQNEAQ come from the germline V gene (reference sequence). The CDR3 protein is CASSSRAVANEKLFF. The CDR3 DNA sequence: TGTGCCAGCAGCTCCAGGGCGGTGGCTAATGAAAAACTGTTTTTT.

In DNA, the CDR3 is TGCGCCAGCAGCTTGGGGGTTAGCGGGCACCCCTACGAGCAGTACTTC. This sequence encodes CASSLGVSGHPYEQYF. V and J are TRBV5-1 and TRBJ2-7, with TRBD2 matching 7 bases. The germline gives CDR1 SGHRS, CDR2 YFSETQ. The CDR3 runs 16 residues. V shed 0 bases, J shed 2 bases, and the junction held 8 bases outside the gene matches.

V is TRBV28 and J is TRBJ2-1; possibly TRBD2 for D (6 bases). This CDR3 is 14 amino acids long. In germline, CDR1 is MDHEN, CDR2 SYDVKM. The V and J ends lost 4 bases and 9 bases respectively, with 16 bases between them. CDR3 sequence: CASSSPGVAGEQFF. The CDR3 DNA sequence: TGTGCCAGCAGTTCCCCGGGGGTAGCCGGTGAGCAGTTCTTC.